What follows are 31 T cell receptor beta chains derived from one specimen sequenced in a study of T cell responses to AZD1222 COVID-19 vaccine. TCRdb's table, derived via immunoSEQ multiplex PCR, lists solely in-frame clones and lacks some. Of roughly 170,000 clones listed, about 91% are singletons. Sequenced material: peripheral blood, taken on day 0 of AZD1222 vaccination. Receptors originate from an adult in good health.

The J gene is TRBJ2-1, the V gene TRBV28, with TRBD2 identical over 10 bases. The CDR3 has 14 amino acids. Trimming removed 5 bases from V and 3 bases from J; junction bases left unmatched: 1. Germline V lookup: CDR1 MDHEN, CDR2 SYDVKM. Here the CDR3 reads CASSLAGDYNEQFF. The CDR3 DNA sequence: TGTGCCAGCAGTCTAGCGGGAGACTACAATGAGCAGTTCTTC.

The chain is built from TRBV7-8 and TRBJ2-5, with 14 bases lining up with TRBD2. With V trimmed by 1 base and J by 4 bases, 2 bases remained unmatched. The length of the CDR3 is 16 residues. Germline-derived CDR1 and CDR2 are SGHVS and FQNEAQ. CDR3 residues: CASSLGLAGGGETQYF. CDR3 sequence (DNA): TGTGCCAGCAGCTTAGGACTAGCGGGAGGGGGAGAGACCCAGTACTTC.

This clone was detected only a few times. V and J are TRBV4-1 and TRBJ2-2; D remains unclear. There are 14 residues in the CDR3. Trimming removed 8 bases from V and 1 base from J, with 11 bases in between. Germline loops: CDR1 MGHRA, CDR2 YSYEKL. The DNA of the CDR3 is TGCGCCAGCTCCGGTTCTCTGAACACCGGGGAGCTGTTTTTT. It translates to CASSGSLNTGELFF.

The chain joins TRBV19 to TRBJ1-1; D gene uncertain. This CDR3 contains 13 residues. Germline assignment: CDR1 LNHDA and CDR2 SQIVND (reference sequence). Between the trimmed V and J ends, which lost 3 bases and 6 bases, there was a span of 11 bases. CDR3 nucleotide sequence: TGTGCCAGTAGTATTCCCGGGGAGGCTGAAGCTTTCTTT. Its translation is CASSIPGEAEAFF.

The V gene is TRBV11-2, the J gene TRBJ1-3; 8 bases align to TRBD1. V was pared by 5 bases and J by 9 bases, with 9 bases of the junction left unmatched. The CDR3 length is 14 residues. In germline, CDR1 is SGHAT, CDR2 FQNNGV. CDR3 amino acids: CASSPVAGQGTIYF. For the CDR3, the DNA is TGTGCCAGCAGCCCAGTAGCCGGACAGGGCACCATATATTTT. Looking up the rest from reference TRBV11-2 and TRBJ1-3 gives the full variable domain: EAGVAQSPRYKIIEKRQSVAFWCNPISGHATLYWYQQILGQGPKLLIQFQNNGVVDDSQLPKDRFSAERLKGVDSTLKIQPAKLEDSAVYLCASSPVAGQGTIYFGEGSWLTVV.

The rearrangement links TRBV27 to TRBJ2-1, with 7 nucleotides matching TRBD2. Trimming removed 7 bases from V and 2 bases from J; junction bases left unmatched: 2. This CDR3 spans 13 amino acids. Germline assignment: CDR1 MNHEY and CDR2 SMNVEV (reference sequence). The CDR3 loop reads CASKAGAYNEQFF. The CDR3 DNA reads as TGTGCCAGCAAGGCGGGAGCCTACAATGAGCAGTTCTTC.

In nucleotides, the CDR3 is TGTGCCTGGGACAGGGCCGGGGGACGTGGAGAGACCCAGTACTTC. Amino acids: CAWDRAGGRGETQYF. The chain has TRBV30 and TRBJ2-5, with D maybe TRBD1 (7 bases). The CDR3 is 15 residues long. V was cut by 5 bases and J by 4 bases, with 20 bases left in between. Germline values: CDR1 GTSNPN, CDR2 SVGIG (reference sequence).

V usage is TRBV28 and J usage is TRBJ1-5, with 8 bases aligning to TRBD1. The junction had 15 bases not matched to a gene; V was cut back by 3 bases and J by 5 bases. The germline V gene encodes CDR1 MDHEN and CDR2 SYDVKM. CDR3 length: 18 amino acids. In nucleotides, the CDR3 is TGTGCCAGCAGTTTTGGAGGCAGGGGGCGGATAAGCCATCAGCCCCAGCATTTT. It translates to CASSFGGRGRISHQPQHF.

In nucleotides, the CDR3 is TGTGCCAGCAGCTTGGGAAACAACAGGGCCGAAAAACTGTTTTTT. It is translated as CASSLGNNRAEKLFF. The chain couples TRBV7-9 to TRBJ1-4, with D possibly TRBD1 on 6 matching bases. The CDR3 consists of 15 residues. V shed 3 bases and J shed 8 bases, with 16 bases lying between them. Germline-derived CDR1 and CDR2 are SEHNR and FQNEAQ (reference sequence).

The rearrangement joins TRBV7-3 to TRBJ2-2; 7 nucleotides line up with TRBD1. In germline, CDR1 is SGHTA, CDR2 FQGTGA. Trimming took 5 bases from V and 6 from J; bases not matched to a gene: 3. CDR3 length: 13 amino acids. The DNA of the CDR3 is TGTGCCAGCAGCGTGACAGGGTCCGGGGAGCTGTTTTTT. Its protein product is CASSVTGSGELFF.

V is TRBV19 and J is TRBJ2-2; no reliable D call. CDR1 is LNHDA and CDR2 is SQIVND in the germline V gene (reference sequence). The V end lost 10 bases, the J end lost 3 bases, and 9 bases lay between the germline ends. The CDR3 is 12 amino acids. The CDR3: CANDLDTGELFF. CDR3 coding DNA: TGTGCCAACGATCTGGACACCGGGGAGCTGTTTTTT.

This clone appeared a few times. V gene TRBV15 combines with J gene TRBJ1-5, with D hard to call. Germline CDR1 is LNHNV and CDR2 is YYDKDF (reference sequence). Trimming stripped 1 base from V and 7 bases from J, with 8 bases between. The CDR3 length is 13 residues. CDR3 coding DNA: TGTGCCACCAGCAGAGTAGAAATCCAGCCCCAGCATTTT. Translated, it gives CATSRVEIQPQHF.

V and J are TRBV28 and TRBJ1-4; possibly TRBD1 for D (6 bases). Trimming removed 2 bases at V and 6 bases at J, with 10 bases between. This CDR3 has 14 amino acids. CDR1 is MDHEN and CDR2 is SYDVKM in the germline V gene. CDR3 amino acids: CASSLGGHDEKLFF. The CDR3, as DNA: TGTGCCAGCAGTTTAGGGGGGCACGATGAAAAACTGTTTTTT.

V is TRBV6-2 or TRBV6-3 and J is TRBJ2-1; 11 positions agree with TRBD1. Trimming took 4 bases from V and 4 from J; bases not matched to a gene: 9. Per germline, CDR1 MNHEY and CDR2 SVGEGT. The CDR3 is 17 amino acids. DNA of the CDR3: TGTGCCAGCAGTTCCCTCGGACAGGGGGCGTATTACAATGAGCAGTTCTTC. Encoded protein: CASSSLGQGAYYNEQFF.

The chain carries TRBV2 and TRBJ2-6; D is unresolved. Germline V lookup: CDR1 SNHLY, CDR2 FYNNEI. The V end lost 6 bases, the J end lost 0 bases, and 12 bases lay between the germline ends. The CDR3 sequence is 16 residues long. The CDR3 loop reads CASRSGSSSGANVLTF. CDR3 coding DNA: TGTGCCAGCAGGTCGGGCAGTTCCTCTGGGGCCAACGTCCTGACTTTC.

The chain joins TRBV5-4 to TRBJ2-1; TRBD1 aligns across 7 bases. The length of the CDR3 is 17 residues. The germline V gene encodes CDR1 SGHNT and CDR2 YYREEE (reference sequence). V was pared by 0 bases and J by 1 base, with 7 bases of the junction left unmatched. The CDR3 sequence is CASSLAPDRTSYNEQFF. Written as DNA, the CDR3 is TGTGCCAGCAGCTTGGCCCCGGACAGGACTTCCTACAATGAGCAGTTCTTC.

This clone was picked up a small number of times. The J gene is TRBJ1-4, the V gene TRBV19, with TRBD1 matching 9 bases. The CDR3 is 14 residues long. V was pared by 5 bases and J by 7 bases, with 5 bases of the junction left unmatched. In germline, CDR1 is LNHDA, CDR2 SQIVND (reference sequence). The CDR3 DNA sequence: TGTGCCAGTAGTGAACAGGGGGCTAGTGAAAAACTGTTTTTT. Translated, it gives CASSEQGASEKLFF.

J is TRBJ1-2 and V is TRBV9; D possibly corresponds to TRBD1 (6 bases). V lost 0 bases and J 1 base, leaving 10 bases between the germline ends. The germline gives CDR1 SGDLS, CDR2 YYNGEE. CDR3 length: 15 residues. The CDR3 loop is CASSVAPTGNYGYTF. CDR3 nucleotide sequence: TGTGCCAGCAGCGTAGCCCCGACAGGTAACTATGGCTACACCTTC.

This chain links TRBV9 with TRBJ1-4; a weak D match, TRBD1 (5 bases). The germline V gene has CDR1 SGDLS and CDR2 YYNGEE. The CDR3 is made up of 14 amino acids. V gave up 0 bases and J gave up 5 bases, with 8 bases separating them. The chain's CDR3 is CASSVGAGNEKLFF. In DNA, the CDR3 is TGTGCCAGCAGCGTAGGGGCAGGGAATGAAAAACTGTTTTTT. The full variable domain, with the rest looked up from reference TRBV9 and TRBJ1-4, is DSGVTQTPKHLITATGQRVTLRCSPRSGDLSVYWYQQSLDQGLQFLIQYYNGEERAKGNILERFSAQQFPDLHSELNLSSLELGDSALYFCASSVGAGNEKLFFGSGTQLSVL.

The chain has TRBV2 and TRBJ1-3; D perhaps matches TRBD1 (5 bases). The CDR3 is 17 amino acids. Germline lookup yields CDR1 SNHLY and CDR2 FYNNEI. With 0 bases removed from V and 0 bases from J, the gap between germline ends came to 12 bases. The CDR3 sequence is CASSEARTSRSGNTIYF. The CDR3 DNA is TGTGCCAGCAGTGAAGCGAGGACATCACGCTCTGGAAACACCATATATTTT.

The chain combines TRBV6-5 with TRBJ1-5; no reliable D call. Germline values: CDR1 MNHEY, CDR2 SVGAGI. CDR3 length equals 13 residues. The ends were cut back, 5 bases at V and 2 bases at J, with 7 bases in the middle. DNA of the CDR3: TGTGCCAGCAGTAGGCGGCGCAATCAGCCCCAGCATTTT. Protein product: CASSRRRNQPQHF.

V and J are TRBV5-4 and TRBJ1-5; D call uncertain. Trimming left V 7 bases short and J 2 bases short, with 7 bases between. The germline gives CDR1 SGHNT, CDR2 YYREEE (reference sequence). The CDR3 is 12 amino acids. The CDR3 bases are TGTGCCAGCGAAGTAGGCAATCAGCCCCAGCATTTT. It encodes CASEVGNQPQHF.

The V call is TRBV4-2, the J call TRBJ1-4; D is perhaps TRBD1 (5 bases). Germline V gene data show CDR1 as LGHNA and CDR2 as YNFKEQ. V lost 0 bases and J 8 bases, leaving 13 bases between the germline ends. This CDR3 contains 15 residues. The CDR3 spells CASSQDPRTIEKLFF. Here the CDR3 DNA reads TGTGCCAGCAGCCAAGATCCAAGGACAATCGAAAAACTGTTTTTT.

This chain joins TRBV7-2 and TRBJ1-5; D is unresolved. V was trimmed by 2 bases and J by 2 bases, leaving 7 bases between them. The germline CDR1 and CDR2 sequences are SGHTA and FQGNSA. CDR3 length: 14 residues. The DNA of the CDR3 is TGTGCCAGCAGCTTATCATTTGGCAATCAGCCCCAGCATTTT. As protein: CASSLSFGNQPQHF.

The CDR3 protein is CAWRGTERQPQHF. Written as DNA, the CDR3 is TGTGCCTGGAGGGGGACAGAAAGACAGCCCCAGCATTTT. This sequence joins TRBV30 and TRBJ1-5; TRBD1 matches at 7 bases. Trimming took 3 bases from V and 7 from J; bases not matched to a gene: 6. This CDR3 spans 13 amino acids. Germline loops: CDR1 GTSNPN, CDR2 SVGIG (reference sequence).

The CDR3, as DNA: TGTGCCAGCAGCTTTCGACAGAGCGGCAGCGAGCAGTACTTC. Amino acids: CASSFRQSGSEQYF. The chain combines TRBV11-2 with TRBJ2-7; tentatively, D is TRBD1 or TRBD2 (5 bases each). V dropped 3 bases and J dropped 6 bases, with 15 bases sitting between them. Per the germline V gene, CDR1 is SGHAT and CDR2 is FQNNGV. The CDR3 sequence is 14 residues long.

This rearrangement joins TRBV19 to TRBJ2-1; TRBD1 agrees at 8 bases. Per the germline V gene, CDR1 is LNHDA and CDR2 is SQIVND (reference sequence). V was clipped by 1 base and J by 4 bases; unmatched bases: 6. There are 16 residues in the CDR3. This CDR3 is CASSIVGGQGYNEQFF. The CDR3 DNA is TGTGCCAGTAGTATAGTTGGCGGACAGGGATACAATGAGCAGTTCTTC.

The rearrangement joins TRBV30 to TRBJ2-5; the match to TRBD2 covers 11 bases. V shed 0 bases, J shed 5 bases, and the junction held 8 bases outside the gene matches. The germline CDR1 and CDR2 sequences are GTSNPN and SVGIG (reference sequence). The CDR3 runs 16 residues. In nucleotides, the CDR3 is TGTGCCTGGAGTGTACTGTCTAGCGGGGGGAGTGAGACCCAGTACTTC. This codes for CAWSVLSSGGSETQYF.

The rearrangement links TRBV9 to TRBJ2-3, with 12 bases aligning to TRBD2. The CDR3 length is 16 residues. Trimming at V came to 5 bases and at J to 3 bases, leaving 7 bases not matched to a gene. CDR1 is SGDLS and CDR2 is YYNGEE in the germline V gene. DNA of the CDR3: TGTGCCAGCAGTTCGACTAGCGGGAGAAGTACAGATACGCAGTATTTT. Translated: CASSSTSGRSTDTQYF.

This clone came up once. The same CDR3 also results from other DNA sequences found in this sample. CDR3 amino acids: CASSVGTVSYEQYF. The CDR3 coding sequence is TGTGCCAGCAGCGTTGGGACGGTCTCCTACGAGCAGTACTTC. The chain links TRBV9 to TRBJ2-7, with D perhaps TRBD1 or TRBD2 (5 bases each). V was pared by 2 bases and J by 0 bases, with 9 bases between. The V gene's germline CDR1 is SGDLS and CDR2 YYNGEE. This CDR3 comprises 14 residues. The full variable domain, rest sourced from reference TRBV9 and TRBJ2-7, is DSGVTQTPKHLITATGQRVTLRCSPRSGDLSVYWYQQSLDQGLQFLIQYYNGEERAKGNILERFSAQQFPDLHSELNLSSLELGDSALYFCASSVGTVSYEQYFGPGTRLTVT.

The V and J genes are TRBV19 and TRBJ1-5; D is possibly TRBD1 (5 bases). The CDR3 loop spans 15 amino acids. The germline CDR1 and CDR2 sequences are LNHDA and SQIVND (reference sequence). The V end lost 6 bases, the J end lost 0 bases, and 12 bases lay between the germline ends. CDR3 in DNA: TGTGCCAGTAGCCCCGGACAATATAGCAATCAGCCCCAGCATTTT. Amino acids: CASSPGQYSNQPQHF.